The source of this TCR beta chain is a study of patients and donors after allogeneic stem cell transplantation. From the RT-PCR reads, TCRdb called clonotypes with MiXCR, one entry per CDR3 protein. Here the sample spans 800,000 to 1,000,000 distinct CDR3 sequences, more than 15% being singletons. The receptor was isolated from a human donor who was either an allogeneic HSCT recipient or a stem cell or donor lymphocyte infusion donor (not recorded which). It is not recorded whose cells these are; they may come from a transplant donor. Input material: blood, either unsorted or a sorted T cell fraction (not recorded which).

This CDR3 reads CASSPDSLSSYEQYF. In DNA form, the CDR3 reads TGCGCCAGCAGCCCGGACAGCTTGAGCTCCTACGAGCAGTACTTC. This sequence joins TRBV5-1 and TRBJ2-7; possibly TRBD1 for D (6 bases). Trimming removed 4 bases at V and 0 bases at J, with 14 bases between. The V gene's germline CDR1 is SGHRS and CDR2 YFSETQ. The CDR3 is made up of 15 amino acids.